The clone carrying this T cell receptor beta chain came up a few times. Its antigen is not known. The data belong to a study of identical twins' blood T cells. Study observations and caveats: Shared environment remains a possible cause of twin similarity.

TCR cDNA libraries were made from RNA using a previously described, modified protocol. In the authors' workflow: Clonotypes per individual ranged from about 85,000 to nearly 500,000. One entry per CDR3 protein, called by TCRdb with MiXCR from the 5' RACE reads. The V and J calls shown here were made by TCRdb, not taken from the authors' results. The profile shows 350,000 to 400,000 distinct CDR3 sequences, about 28% of them singletons. This clonotype originated in a woman aged 18 to 50 in good health. The sample consisted of PBMCs.

The CDR3 DNA reads TGTGCCAGCAGCTTAAATCGGGGGGGGCAGATGAACACTGAAGCTTTCTTT. Translated, it gives CASSLNRGGQMNTEAFF. This sequence joins TRBV11-2 and TRBJ1-1; possible D gene TRBD1, 6 bases. Per the germline V gene, CDR1 is SGHAT and CDR2 is FQNNGV. Trimming cost V 2 bases and J 0 bases, with 16 bases left between them. This CDR3 contains 17 residues.